This entry is about one TCR beta chain. The data belong to a study of blood T cell repertoires in COVID-19. Study-level information: Sites across the United States, Italy and Spain contributed samples from acute and convalescent COVID-19. PBMCs, B-cell-depleted T cells, or T cells were the source of the cDNA or gDNA that made up the material.

The CDR3 is 11 residues long. V lost 3 bases, J lost 5 bases, and 8 bases lay in between. Germline V gene sequence: CDR1 DFQATT, CDR2 SNEGSKA (reference sequence). Recovered status in Cohort 3 required two negative PCRs, clearance, or symptom resolution. In the study's own analysis: For nucleated cells, counts were estimated from reference gene primer amplification. The data were produced by immunoSEQ multiplex PCR, yet TCRdb's version contains in-frame clones alone and is incomplete. The V and J calls and the clone size are those of that table, but D and trimming were determined from the DNA. The sample holds approximately 130,000 clones, approximately 86% seen once.

The sequenced sample consisted of PBMCs or T cells enriched from blood (not recorded which). The rearrangement joins TRBV20-1 to TRBJ2-7; D might be TRBD2 (6 bases). This receptor was taken from a woman in her forties or fifties who had recovered from COVID-19. The CDR3 DNA reads TGCAGTGCTAGGTGGGGGGACGAGCAGTACTTC. Its translation: CSARWGDEQYF.